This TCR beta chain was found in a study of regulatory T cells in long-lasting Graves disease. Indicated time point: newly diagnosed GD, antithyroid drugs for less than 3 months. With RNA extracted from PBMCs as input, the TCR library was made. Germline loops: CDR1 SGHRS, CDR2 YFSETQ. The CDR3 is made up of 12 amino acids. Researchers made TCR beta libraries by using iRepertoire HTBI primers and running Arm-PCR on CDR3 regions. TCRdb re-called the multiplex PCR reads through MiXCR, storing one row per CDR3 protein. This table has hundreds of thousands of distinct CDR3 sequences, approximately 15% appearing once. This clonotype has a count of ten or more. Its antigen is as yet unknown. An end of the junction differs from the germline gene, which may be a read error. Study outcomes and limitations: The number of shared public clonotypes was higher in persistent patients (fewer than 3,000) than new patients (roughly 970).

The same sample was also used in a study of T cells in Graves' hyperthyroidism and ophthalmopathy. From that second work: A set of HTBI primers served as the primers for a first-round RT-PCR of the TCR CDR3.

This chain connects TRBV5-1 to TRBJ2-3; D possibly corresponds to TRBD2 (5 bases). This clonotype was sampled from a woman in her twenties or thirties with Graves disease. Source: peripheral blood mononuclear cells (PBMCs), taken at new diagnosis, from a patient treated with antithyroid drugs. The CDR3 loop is CASSGNTDTQYF. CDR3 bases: TGTGCCAGCAGCGGTAACACAGATACGCAGTATTTT.